This T cell receptor beta chain was identified in a study of CD4 and CD8 cells across lung adenocarcinoma regions. In regard to this clonotype: One end of the junction does not line up with germline, which may come from a read error.

From the PCR reads, TCRdb called clonotypes with MiXCR, one entry per CDR3 protein. The sample contains about 16,000 distinct CDR3 sequences, roughly 51% of which appear only once. The sequenced sample was CD8+ T cells from the center of a lung tumor. The sequence was collected from a female donor with lung adenocarcinoma. The CD4 and CD8 labels of this study may be unreliable.

CDR3 DNA sequence: TGTGCCAGCTCTGGGGCCGGGGCCACAAATACTCAGTATTTC. This codes for CASSGAGATNTQYF. This rearrangement joins TRBV6-8 to TRBJ2-3; D may be TRBD1 or TRBD2 (5 bases each). CDR1 MNHGY and CDR2 SAAAGT come from the germline V gene. The CDR3 extends over 14 amino acids.